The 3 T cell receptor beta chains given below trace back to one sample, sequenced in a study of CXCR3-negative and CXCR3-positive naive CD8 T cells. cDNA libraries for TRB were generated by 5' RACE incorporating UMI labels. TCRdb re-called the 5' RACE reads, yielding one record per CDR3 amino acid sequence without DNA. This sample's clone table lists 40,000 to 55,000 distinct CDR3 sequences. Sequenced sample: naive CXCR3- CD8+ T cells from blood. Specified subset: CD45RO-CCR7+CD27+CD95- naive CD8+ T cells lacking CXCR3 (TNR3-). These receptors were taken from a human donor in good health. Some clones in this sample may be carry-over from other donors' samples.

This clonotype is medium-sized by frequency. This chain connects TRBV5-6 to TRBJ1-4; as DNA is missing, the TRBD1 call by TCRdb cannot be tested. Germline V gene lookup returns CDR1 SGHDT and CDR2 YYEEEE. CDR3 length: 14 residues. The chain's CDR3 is CASSRTGFQEKLFF.

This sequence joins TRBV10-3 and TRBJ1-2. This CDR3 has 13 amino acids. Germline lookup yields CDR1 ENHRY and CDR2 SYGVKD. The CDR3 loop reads CAISEAGLSGYTF.

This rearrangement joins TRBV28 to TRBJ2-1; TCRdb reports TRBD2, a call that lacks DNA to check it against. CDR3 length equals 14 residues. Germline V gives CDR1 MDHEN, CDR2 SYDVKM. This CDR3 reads CASSRLAGAGEQFF.